Each of the 13 T cell receptor beta chains below was sequenced from the same sample in a study of T cell repertoires in cytomegalovirus infection. TCRdb processed the reads anew with MiXCR; each CDR3 protein has one entry. Here the sample spans under 300,000 distinct CDR3 sequences, 15% to 20% being singletons. Sequences were obtained from CD8+ T cells from PBMCs. The receptor set was obtained from a human donor in good health (CMV status not recorded). Some clones in this sample may be carry-over from other donors' samples.

This clonotype was seen ten or more times. The V call is TRBV7-9, the J call TRBJ2-7; 11 bases are shared with TRBD1. Trimming at V came to 5 bases and at J to 3 bases, leaving 6 bases not matched to a gene. Germline V CDR1 and CDR2: SEHNR, FQNEAQ (reference sequence). This CDR3 spans 15 amino acids. In DNA form, the CDR3 reads TGTGCCAGCAGCCCGCCCGGGACAGGGGGCTACGAGCAGTACTTC. Amino acids: CASSPPGTGGYEQYF.

Comment on this clonotype: A much more abundant neighbour one base away suggests this may be a read error. The chain recombines TRBV7-8 with TRBJ1-5, with D hard to call. CDR3 length equals 17 residues. The germline V gene encodes CDR1 SGHVS and CDR2 FQNEAQ. The CDR3: CASSLAPTGNSNRPQHF. The CDR3 nucleotides are TGTGCCAGCAGCTTAGCACCAACGGGAAATAGCAATCGGCCCCAGCATTTT.

This clonotype was counted between two and nine times. The CDR3 sequence: CASSGELALHTDTQYF. The CDR3 DNA follows: TGTGCCAGCAGCGGAGAACTAGCGTTACACACAGATACGCAGTATTTT. The chain employs TRBV7-9 and TRBJ2-3; 7 nucleotides align to TRBD2. This CDR3 spans 16 amino acids. Germline CDR1 SEHNR, CDR2 FQNEAQ (reference sequence). Unmatched junction bases numbered 10, after V lost 5 bases and J lost 2 bases.

The table lists this clonotype with a few counts. This chain connects TRBV29-1 to TRBJ2-3, with TRBD1 identical over 8 bases. There are 14 residues in the CDR3. CDR1 and CDR2 (germline): SQVTM, ANQGSEA. V lost 2 bases and J lost 3; bases outside the gene matches: 4. CDR3 protein: CSVERDRPTDTQYF. CDR3 nucleotides: TGCAGCGTTGAAAGGGACAGGCCTACAGATACGCAGTATTTT.

This clonotype was observed a handful of times. CDR3 nucleotides: TGCGCCAGCAGCCTACTTTCCGGGACTGTTTCCTACGAGCAGTACTTC. Translated, it gives CASSLLSGTVSYEQYF. The rearrangement links TRBV5-1 to TRBJ2-7; maybe TRBD2 (6 bases). CDR1 SGHRS and CDR2 YFSETQ come from the germline V gene. The length of the CDR3 is 16 residues. V lost 4 bases and J 1 base, leaving 18 bases between the germline ends.

The J gene is TRBJ1-1, the V gene TRBV5-6; 12 nucleotides line up with TRBD1. Germline V gene sequence: CDR1 SGHDT, CDR2 YYEEEE. CDR3 size: 14 residues. V lost 0 bases and J lost 10; bases outside the gene matches: 4. CDR3 DNA sequence: TGTGCCAGCAGCTTGGCGGGACAGGGGGCGAGAGCTTTCTTT. As protein: CASSLAGQGARAFF.

This clonotype was picked up many times. The rearrangement uses TRBV5-5 and TRBJ1-1; 9 nucleotides match TRBD1. Germline V gene data show CDR1 as SGHKS and CDR2 as YYEKEE (reference sequence). The CDR3 spans 15 residues. J gave up 7 bases and V 4 bases, and 11 bases lay outside the gene matches. DNA for the CDR3: TGTGCCAGCAGCCCATTTGGACAGGGGCCAAATGAAGCTTTCTTT. The encoded protein is CASSPFGQGPNEAFF.

This clonotype has at least ten counts. This chain uses TRBV12-3 or TRBV12-4 with TRBJ1-1, with a tentative D call TRBD1 (5 bases). The CDR3 has 16 residues. V was shortened by 3 bases and J by 1 base, with 15 bases between the two germline ends. CDR3 residues: CASSFKSRGKNTEAFF. The CDR3 DNA reads as TGTGCCAGCAGTTTTAAGTCCCGGGGGAAGAACACTGAAGCTTTCTTT.

The table lists this clonotype with a few counts. The rearrangement links TRBV20-1 to TRBJ2-7; D is possibly TRBD1 (6 bases). There are 14 residues in the CDR3. V lost 5 bases to trimming and J lost 3 bases, with 17 bases between them. Germline V gene data show CDR1 as DFQATT and CDR2 as SNEGSKA (reference sequence). DNA of the CDR3: TGCAGTGCTGCGGCCGGGACATTATTCTACGAGCAGTACTTC. Its protein product is CSAAAGTLFYEQYF.

The chain is built from TRBV2 and TRBJ2-7, with D perhaps matching TRBD1 (6 bases). CDR3 length equals 15 residues. V lost 2 bases, J lost 2 bases, and 13 bases lay in between. Germline CDR1 is SNHLY and CDR2 is FYNNEI. Here the CDR3 reads CASSELDGQTYEQYF. The CDR3 nucleotides are TGTGCCAGCAGTGAATTGGATGGACAGACCTACGAGCAGTACTTC. The full variable domain, completed using reference TRBV2 and TRBJ2-7, is EPEVTQTPSHQVTQMGQEVILRCVPISNHLYFYWYRQILGQKVEFLVSFYNNEISEKSEIFDDQFSVERPDGSNFTLKIRSTKLEDSAMYFCASSELDGQTYEQYFGPGTRLTVT.

With regard to this clonotype: The junction differs from germline at one of its ends, possibly a read error. The chain carries TRBV7-3 and TRBJ1-2; 7 nucleotides line up with TRBD1. The germline V gene has CDR1 SGHTA and CDR2 FQGTGA. The CDR3 contains 15 residues. The CDR3 here is CASSPPGTETYGYSF. Here the CDR3 DNA reads TGTGCCAGCAGCCCTCCCGGGACAGAGACCTATGGCTACTCCTTC.

This clonotype came up once. A much larger clonotype is one base distant, so this may be a read error. The J gene is TRBJ2-1, the V gene TRBV28, with 9 bases that match TRBD2. With 9 bases clipped from V and 6 bases from J, the junction kept 6 bases outside the gene matches. Germline CDR1 reads MDHEN; CDR2 reads SYDVKM. This CDR3 contains 13 residues. CDR3 region: CASLSGGCNEQFF. In nucleotides, the CDR3 is TGTGCCAGTCTCAGCGGGGGGTGCAATGAGCAGTTCTTC. The entire variable domain, with the rest obtained from reference TRBV28 and TRBJ2-1, is as follows: DVKVTQSSRYLVKRTGEKVFLECVQDMDHENMFWYRQDPGLGLRLIYFSYDVKMKEKGDIPEGYSVSREKKERFSLILESASTNQTSMYLCASLSGGCNEQFFGPGTRLTVL.

This clonotype was detected a few times. V is TRBV4-1 and J is TRBJ2-6; D is undetermined. The CDR3 is 17 residues long. Trimming pared 2 bases from V and 0 bases from J, leaving 11 bases between. Germline V gene data show CDR1 as MGHRA and CDR2 as YSYEKL. DNA for the CDR3: TGCGCCAGCAGCCAATGGCCTGAAGGCTCTGGGGCCAACGTCCTGACTTTC. Translating it yields CASSQWPEGSGANVLTF.